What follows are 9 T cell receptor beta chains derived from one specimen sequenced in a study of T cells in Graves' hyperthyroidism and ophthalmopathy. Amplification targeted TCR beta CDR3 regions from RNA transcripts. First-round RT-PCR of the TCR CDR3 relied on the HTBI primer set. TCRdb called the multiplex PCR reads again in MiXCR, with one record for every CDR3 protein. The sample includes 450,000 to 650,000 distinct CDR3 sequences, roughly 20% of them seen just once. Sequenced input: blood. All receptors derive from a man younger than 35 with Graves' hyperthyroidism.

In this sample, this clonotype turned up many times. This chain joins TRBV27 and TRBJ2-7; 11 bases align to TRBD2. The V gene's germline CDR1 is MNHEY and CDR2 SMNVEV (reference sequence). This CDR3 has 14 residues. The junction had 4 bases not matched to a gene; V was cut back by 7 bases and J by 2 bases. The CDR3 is CASTRGLAAYEQYF. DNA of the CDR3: TGTGCCAGCACGAGGGGACTAGCGGCCTACGAGCAGTACTTC.

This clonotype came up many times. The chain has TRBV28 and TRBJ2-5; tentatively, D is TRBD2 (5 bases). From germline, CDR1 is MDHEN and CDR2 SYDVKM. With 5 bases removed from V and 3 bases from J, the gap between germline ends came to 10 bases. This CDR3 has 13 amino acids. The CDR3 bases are TGTGCCAGCAGTGAGCCGGGAAAAGAGACCCAGTACTTC. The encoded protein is CASSEPGKETQYF.

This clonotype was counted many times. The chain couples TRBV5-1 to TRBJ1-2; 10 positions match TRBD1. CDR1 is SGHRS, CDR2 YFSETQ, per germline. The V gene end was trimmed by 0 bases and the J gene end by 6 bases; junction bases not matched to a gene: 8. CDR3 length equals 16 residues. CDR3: CASSLALAGTGDGYTF. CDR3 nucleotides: TGCGCCAGCAGCTTGGCCTTGGCCGGGACAGGGGATGGCTACACCTTC.

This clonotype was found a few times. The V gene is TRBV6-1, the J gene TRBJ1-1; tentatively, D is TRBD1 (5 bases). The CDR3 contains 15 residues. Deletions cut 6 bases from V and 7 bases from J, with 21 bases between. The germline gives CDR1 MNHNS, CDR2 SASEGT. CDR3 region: CASSGRMGGEVEAFF. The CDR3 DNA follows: TGTGCCAGCAGCGGACGGATGGGGGGGGAGGTTGAAGCTTTCTTT.

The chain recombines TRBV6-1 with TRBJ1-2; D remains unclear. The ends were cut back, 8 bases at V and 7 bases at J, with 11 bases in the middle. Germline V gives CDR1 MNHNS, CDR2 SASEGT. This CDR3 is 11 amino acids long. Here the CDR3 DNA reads TGTGCCAGCGGTCGGAAGGGTGGCTACACCTTC. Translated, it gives CASGRKGGYTF.

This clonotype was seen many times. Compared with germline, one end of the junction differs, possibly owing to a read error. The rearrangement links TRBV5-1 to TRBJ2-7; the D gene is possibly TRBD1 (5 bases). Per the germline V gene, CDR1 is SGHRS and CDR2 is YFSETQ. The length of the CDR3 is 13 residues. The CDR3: CASSLGAGYEQYF. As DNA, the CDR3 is TGTGCCAGCAGTTTAGGGGCAGGTTACGAGCAGTACTTC. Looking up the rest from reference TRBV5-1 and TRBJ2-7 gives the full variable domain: KAGVTQTPRYLIKTRGQQVTLSCSPISGHRSVSWYQQTPGQGLQFLFEYFSETQRNKGNFPGRFSGRQFSNSRSEMNVSTLELGDSALYLCASSLGAGYEQYFGPGTRLTVT.

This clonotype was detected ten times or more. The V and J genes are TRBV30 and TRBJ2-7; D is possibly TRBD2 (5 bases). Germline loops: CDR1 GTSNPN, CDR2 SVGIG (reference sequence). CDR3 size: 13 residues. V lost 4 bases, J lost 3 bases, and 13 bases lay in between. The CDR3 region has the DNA TGTGCCTGGAAGGGATCGGGGTACTACGAGCAGTACTTC. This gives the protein CAWKGSGYYEQYF.

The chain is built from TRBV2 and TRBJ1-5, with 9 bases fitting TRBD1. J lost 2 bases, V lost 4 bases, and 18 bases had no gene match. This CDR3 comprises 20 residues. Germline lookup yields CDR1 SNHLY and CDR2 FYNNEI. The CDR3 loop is CASSAHSTGTGIEGNQPQHF. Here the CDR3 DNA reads TGTGCCAGCAGTGCACATTCGACCGGGACAGGGATCGAGGGCAATCAGCCCCAGCATTTT.

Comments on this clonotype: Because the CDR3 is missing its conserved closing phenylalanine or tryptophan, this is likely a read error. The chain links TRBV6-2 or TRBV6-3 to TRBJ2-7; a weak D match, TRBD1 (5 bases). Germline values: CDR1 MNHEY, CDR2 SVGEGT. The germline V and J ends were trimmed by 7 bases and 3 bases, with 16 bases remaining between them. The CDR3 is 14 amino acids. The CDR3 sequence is CASNPDRGGYEQYY. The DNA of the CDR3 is TGTGCCAGCAACCCTGACAGAGGTGGCTACGAGCAGTACTAC.